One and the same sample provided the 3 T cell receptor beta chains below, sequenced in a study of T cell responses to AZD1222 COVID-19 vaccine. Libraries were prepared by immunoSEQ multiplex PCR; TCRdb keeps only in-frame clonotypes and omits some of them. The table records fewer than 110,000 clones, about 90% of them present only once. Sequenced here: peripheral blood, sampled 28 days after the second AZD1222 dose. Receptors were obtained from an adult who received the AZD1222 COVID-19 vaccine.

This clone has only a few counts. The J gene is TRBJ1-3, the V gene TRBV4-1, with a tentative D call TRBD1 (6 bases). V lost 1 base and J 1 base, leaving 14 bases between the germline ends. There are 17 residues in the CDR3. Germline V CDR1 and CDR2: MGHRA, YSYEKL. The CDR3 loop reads CASSQVWGAVSGNTIYF. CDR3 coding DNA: TGCGCCAGCAGCCAAGTGTGGGGGGCCGTTTCTGGAAACACCATATATTTT.

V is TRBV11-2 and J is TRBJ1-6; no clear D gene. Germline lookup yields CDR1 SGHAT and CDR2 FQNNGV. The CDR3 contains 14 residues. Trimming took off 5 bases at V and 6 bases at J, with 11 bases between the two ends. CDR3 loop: CASSLGVVNSPLHF. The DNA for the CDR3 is TGTGCCAGCAGCCTAGGTGTAGTTAATTCACCCCTCCACTTT.

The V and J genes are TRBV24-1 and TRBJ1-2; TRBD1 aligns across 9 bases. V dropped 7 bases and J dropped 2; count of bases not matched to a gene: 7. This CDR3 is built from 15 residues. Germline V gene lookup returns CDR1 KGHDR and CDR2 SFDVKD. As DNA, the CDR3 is TGTGCCACCAGCGACCAGGGACAGGGAAACTATGGCTACACCTTC. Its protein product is CATSDQGQGNYGYTF.